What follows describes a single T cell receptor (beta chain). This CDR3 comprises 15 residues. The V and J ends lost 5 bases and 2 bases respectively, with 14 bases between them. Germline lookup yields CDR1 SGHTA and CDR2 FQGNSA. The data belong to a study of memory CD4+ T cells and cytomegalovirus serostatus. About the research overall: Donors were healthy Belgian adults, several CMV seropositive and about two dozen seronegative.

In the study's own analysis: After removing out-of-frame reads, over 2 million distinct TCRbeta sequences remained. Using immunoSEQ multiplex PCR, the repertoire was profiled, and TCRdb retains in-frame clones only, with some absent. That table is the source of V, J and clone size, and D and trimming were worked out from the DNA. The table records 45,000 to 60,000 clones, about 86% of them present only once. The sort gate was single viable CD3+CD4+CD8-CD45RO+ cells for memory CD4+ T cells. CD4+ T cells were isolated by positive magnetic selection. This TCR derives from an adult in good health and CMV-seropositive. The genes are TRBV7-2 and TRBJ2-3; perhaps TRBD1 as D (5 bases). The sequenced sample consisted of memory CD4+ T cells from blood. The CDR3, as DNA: TGTGCCAGCAGCCGGAGACAGAAAAACACAGATACGCAGTATTTT. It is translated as CASSRRQKNTDTQYF.